The 27 T cell receptor beta chains in this list originate from one sample, sequenced in a study of blood T cell repertoires in COVID-19. Data came from immunoSEQ multiplex PCR; TCRdb stores just in-frame clones and leaves some out. Here the sample spans some 50,000 clones, around 87% being singletons. Sequences were obtained from peripheral blood. The origin of the receptors is a human donor in a cohort sampled during active COVID-19.

The chain has TRBV3-1 (or the pseudogene TRBV3-2) and TRBJ2-7, with D perhaps matching TRBD1 (6 bases). Germline CDR1 reads LGHDT; CDR2 reads YNNKEL (reference sequence). There are 14 residues in the CDR3. The V end was cut by 1 base, the J end by 7 bases, with 14 bases between. The CDR3 reads CASSQGNQGREQYF. The CDR3 nucleotides read TGTGCCAGCAGCCAAGGGAATCAGGGGCGGGAGCAGTACTTC.

Only one count was recorded for this clone. V and J are TRBV10-3 and TRBJ2-7; 12 nucleotides agree with TRBD2. Germline-derived CDR1 and CDR2 are ENHRY and SYGVKD. The CDR3 runs 15 residues. V shed 6 bases, J shed 3 bases, and the junction held 6 bases outside the gene matches. The chain's CDR3 is CAIRDVGLAGYEQYF. The CDR3 region has the DNA TGTGCCATCAGGGACGTGGGACTAGCGGGCTACGAGCAGTACTTC.

This clone came up a few times. CDR3 protein: CASSVDPVYEQYF. The CDR3 DNA follows: TGTGCCAGCAGCGTAGATCCAGTCTACGAGCAGTACTTC. The chain carries TRBV9 and TRBJ2-7; D call uncertain. Germline-derived CDR1 and CDR2 are SGDLS and YYNGEE. This CDR3 has 13 amino acids. The ends were cut back, 0 bases at V and 3 bases at J, with 7 bases in the middle.

The CDR3 DNA sequence: TGTGCCAGCAGCTCGGACAGGGATGAAGTCTCTGGGGCCAACGTCCTGACTTTC. It codes for CASSSDRDEVSGANVLTF. The rearrangement joins TRBV7-3 to TRBJ2-6; 8 bases line up with TRBD1. The trim removed 4 bases at V and 0 bases at J, leaving 8 bases unmatched. The germline gives CDR1 SGHTA, CDR2 FQGTGA. The CDR3 runs 18 residues.

The chain joins TRBV12-2 to TRBJ2-7; the table's D call of TRBD1 was not tested on the DNA. TRBV12-2 is reported as a pseudogene. This CDR3 has 16 amino acids. CDR3 bases: TGTGCAAGTCGCTCGGGGGCTGGGACAGGGGGCTACGAGCAGTACTTC. It is translated as CASRSGAGTGGYEQYF.

This chain joins TRBV5-6 and TRBJ2-5, with TRBD1 identical over 11 bases. Germline-derived CDR1 and CDR2 are SGHDT and YYEEEE. The CDR3 has 16 residues. With 4 bases clipped from V and 1 base from J, the junction kept 6 bases outside the gene matches. The CDR3 DNA reads TGTGCCAGCAGCATGCCGGGACAGGGGGTCCAAGAGACCCAGTACTTC. Translation gives CASSMPGQGVQETQYF.

This chain uses TRBV4-1 with TRBJ2-7; TRBD2 is a possible D gene (5 bases). CDR1 is MGHRA and CDR2 is YSYEKL in the germline V gene. Trimming stripped 4 bases from V and 1 base from J, with 20 bases between. CDR3 size: 17 residues. The CDR3 protein is CASSLAAGRGKSYEQYF. DNA for the CDR3: TGCGCCAGCAGCCTGGCGGCAGGCCGGGGAAAGTCCTACGAGCAGTACTTC.

The chain combines TRBV27 with TRBJ1-2; 8 nucleotides agree with TRBD1. This CDR3 has 14 amino acids. Germline CDR1 is MNHEY and CDR2 is SMNVEV (reference sequence). Trimming took 6 bases from V and 8 from J; bases not matched to a gene: 11. The CDR3 sequence: CASRAGQGWGGYTF. The CDR3 DNA is TGTGCCAGCAGGGCTGGACAGGGTTGGGGCGGCTACACCTTC.

CDR3 nucleotides: TGTGCCAGCAGTTTATTGGGTAGCGGTAACAATGAGCAGTTCTTC. It encodes CASSLLGSGNNEQFF. This chain joins TRBV28 and TRBJ2-1; D may be TRBD2 (6 bases). In germline, CDR1 is MDHEN, CDR2 SYDVKM. V was trimmed by 1 base and J by 5 bases, leaving 12 bases between them. CDR3 size: 15 residues.

This clone was found once. This rearrangement joins TRBV2 to TRBJ2-1; 7 nucleotides line up with TRBD2. The CDR3 consists of 12 residues. In germline, CDR1 is SNHLY, CDR2 FYNNEI. V gave up 4 bases and J gave up 9 bases; unmatched junction bases: 3. CDR3: CASSVLASEQFF. DNA for the CDR3: TGTGCCAGCAGTGTACTAGCGTCTGAGCAGTTCTTC.

CDR3 DNA sequence: TGTGCCAGCTCCGGGACAGGGGTCAATCAGCCCCAGCATTTT. Translation: CASSGTGVNQPQHF. This sequence joins TRBV2 and TRBJ1-5, with 10 bases that match TRBD1. V was pared by 8 bases and J by 3 bases, with 4 bases of the junction left unmatched. This CDR3 has 14 residues. Germline CDR1 and CDR2: SNHLY and FYNNEI.

The rearrangement uses TRBV7-2 and TRBJ2-7; 9 nucleotides line up with TRBD2. CDR1 is SGHTA, CDR2 FQGNSA, per germline. This CDR3 is 16 amino acids long. Germline trimming cut 5 bases from V and 3 bases from J; bases unmatched to any gene: 11. Here the CDR3 DNA reads TGTGCCAGCAGCGGCGGGCCTAGCGGGAAAGGCTACGAGCAGTACTTC. This translates into CASSGGPSGKGYEQYF.

The chain links TRBV28 to TRBJ2-2; D possibly corresponds to TRBD2 (5 bases). Looked up from germline, CDR1 is MDHEN and CDR2 is SYDVKM. This CDR3 comprises 15 residues. V lost 4 bases and J lost 3, with 12 bases in between. The CDR3 sequence: CASSYPPGYTGELFF. The CDR3 DNA sequence: TGTGCCAGCAGTTACCCTCCGGGATACACCGGGGAGCTGTTTTTT. The whole variable domain, remainder taken from reference TRBV28 and TRBJ2-2, is DVKVTQSSRYLVKRTGEKVFLECVQDMDHENMFWYRQDPGLGLRLIYFSYDVKMKEKGDIPEGYSVSREKKERFSLILESASTNQTSMYLCASSYPPGYTGELFFGEGSRLTVL.

This clone turned up a few times. This chain joins TRBV4-2 and TRBJ1-6; D is ambiguous. V was pared by 0 bases and J by 7 bases, with 7 bases between. The CDR3 length is 14 residues. Germline CDR1 reads LGHNA; CDR2 reads YNFKEQ. CDR3 amino acids: CASSQDNENSPLHF. In DNA, the CDR3 is TGTGCCAGCAGCCAAGATAACGAGAATTCACCCCTCCACTTT.

The chain employs TRBV11-2 and TRBJ1-3; TRBD1 is a possible D gene (5 bases). V lost 1 base and J lost 6, with 10 bases in between. Germline CDR1 SGHAT, CDR2 FQNNGV. The CDR3 spans 14 residues. The chain's CDR3 is CASSLVQGANTIYF. In DNA form, the CDR3 reads TGTGCCAGCAGCTTAGTCCAGGGCGCAAACACCATATATTTT.

This clone was seen a handful of times. This chain connects TRBV30 to TRBJ1-3; 7 bases map to TRBD1. Germline V gives CDR1 GTSNPN, CDR2 SVGIG (reference sequence). CDR3 size: 12 residues. Trimming cost V 5 bases and J 7 bases; bases outside gene matches: 5. In nucleotides, the CDR3 is TGTGCCTGGCGACAGGGCCCCAACACCATATATTTT. Amino acids: CAWRQGPNTIYF. Together with reference TRBV30 and TRBJ1-3, the CDR3 gives the full variable domain: SQTIHQWPATLVQPVGSPLSLECTVEGTSNPNLYWYRQAAGRGLQLLFYSVGIGQISSEVPQNLSASRPQDRQFILSSKKLLLSDSGFYLCAWRQGPNTIYFGEGSWLTVV.

As to this clone: In the same sample, other DNA sequences code for this CDR3. The J gene is TRBJ2-7, the V gene TRBV9, with 9 bases that match TRBD1. CDR3 length equals 14 residues. Looked up from germline, CDR1 is SGDLS and CDR2 is YYNGEE. J gave up 4 bases and V 2 bases, and 4 bases lay outside the gene matches. The CDR3 loop is CASSVGQGPYEQYF. CDR3 bases: TGTGCCAGCAGCGTGGGACAGGGTCCATACGAGCAGTACTTC.

This sequence joins TRBV7-2 and TRBJ1-2, with a weak D call TRBD1 (5 bases). The V end lost 7 bases, the J end lost 4 bases, and 22 bases lay between the germline ends. Germline CDR1 SGHTA, CDR2 FQGNSA. The CDR3 runs to 16 residues. In nucleotides, the CDR3 is TGTGCCAGCACCCCGACCGGACAAGGAGTCCTCTATGGCTACACCTTC. Translated: CASTPTGQGVLYGYTF.

This sequence joins TRBV5-1 and TRBJ2-5; D not certain. Germline V gives CDR1 SGHRS, CDR2 YFSETQ. CDR3 length: 13 amino acids. V was cut by 1 base and J by 2 bases, with 6 bases left in between. DNA for the CDR3: TGCGCCAGCAGCTTGAAGAGGCAAGAGACCCAGTACTTC. It encodes CASSLKRQETQYF.

CDR3 sequence reads: CSVGGTGRQGYTF. Here the CDR3 DNA reads TGCAGCGTTGGTGGGACAGGGCGGCAGGGCTACACCTTC. The chain employs TRBV29-1 and TRBJ1-2, with 9 nucleotides matching TRBD1. The CDR3 runs 13 residues. V gave up 4 bases and J gave up 8 bases; unmatched junction bases: 8. Looked up from germline, CDR1 is SQVTM and CDR2 is ANQGSEA.

The V call is TRBV6-5, the J call TRBJ2-3; D is possibly TRBD1 (5 bases). The CDR3 runs 13 residues. Trimming shortened V by 7 bases and J by 4 bases, and 12 bases separated the two germline ends. Looked up from germline, CDR1 is MNHEY and CDR2 is SVGAGI. CDR3: CASTRGDADTQYF. As DNA, the CDR3 is TGTGCCAGCACTAGGGGTGACGCAGATACGCAGTATTTT.

This clone has just a few counts. The chain combines TRBV7-2 with TRBJ1-1; 9 nucleotides align to TRBD1. The CDR3 runs to 14 residues. With V trimmed by 10 bases and J by 3 bases, 9 bases remained unmatched. Per germline, CDR1 SGHTA and CDR2 FQGNSA. CDR3 nucleotides: TGTGCCACGCTGTGGTGGACAGGGGACACTGAAGCTTTCTTT. Encoded protein: CATLWWTGDTEAFF.

The CDR3 sequence is CASSSPPGGKNDGELFF. The CDR3 region has the DNA TGTGCCAGCAGCTCCCCCCCTGGCGGGAAAAACGACGGGGAGCTGTTTTTT. This chain joins TRBV7-9 and TRBJ2-2; D possibly corresponds to TRBD2 (6 bases). Germline V gives CDR1 SEHNR, CDR2 FQNEAQ (reference sequence). Trimming removed 4 bases at V and 7 bases at J, with 22 bases between. CDR3 length: 17 residues.

The V call is TRBV2, the J call TRBJ2-7; the match to TRBD1 covers 9 bases. The CDR3 totals 13 residues. Germline V gives CDR1 SNHLY, CDR2 FYNNEI. V shed 6 bases and J 3 bases; nucleotides not matched to a gene: 3. The CDR3 loop reads CASRTGGDYEQYF. The CDR3 nucleotides are TGTGCCAGCAGGACAGGGGGTGACTACGAGCAGTACTTC.

The chain employs TRBV14 and TRBJ1-3; D unclear. The V gene lost 1 base and the J gene lost 3 bases, with 10 bases spanning the gap. The CDR3 is 15 amino acids. CDR1 and CDR2 from the germline V gene are SGHDN and FVKESK. The CDR3 sequence: CASSQAGSGGNTIYF. CDR3 in DNA: TGTGCCAGCAGCCAAGCCGGGTCTGGTGGAAACACCATATATTTT.

The chain is built from TRBV2 and TRBJ2-5; D remains ambiguous. Germline V lookup: CDR1 SNHLY, CDR2 FYNNEI. Trimming took off 2 bases at V and 4 bases at J, with 11 bases between the two ends. This CDR3 contains 14 residues. The chain's CDR3 is CASSERSSLETQYF. In DNA form, the CDR3 reads TGTGCCAGCAGTGAAAGGAGCTCCCTAGAGACCCAGTACTTC. Based on the CDR3 plus reference TRBV2 and TRBJ2-5, the full variable domain is EPEVTQTPSHQVTQMGQEVILRCVPISNHLYFYWYRQILGQKVEFLVSFYNNEISEKSEIFDDQFSVERPDGSNFTLKIRSTKLEDSAMYFCASSERSSLETQYFGPGTRLLVL.

V and J are TRBV4-1 and TRBJ2-3, with a weak D call TRBD2 (5 bases). Germline values: CDR1 MGHRA, CDR2 YSYEKL. Trimming took 0 bases from V and 9 from J, leaving 16 bases between them. The CDR3 contains 15 residues. The CDR3 bases are TGCGCCAGCAGCCAAGATGAGCGGCCTATGGGGACGCAGTATTTT. Its translation is CASSQDERPMGTQYF.